The TCR beta chain under discussion was sequenced for a study of shared clonotypes between healthy human individuals. The V and J ends lost 3 bases and 0 bases respectively, with 15 bases between them. The CDR3 has 16 amino acids. Germline V gene lookup returns CDR1 MDHEN and CDR2 SYDVKM. Here immunoSEQ multiplex PCR was the method, and the copy in TCRdb shows in-frame clones only, minus some. The data contain more than 2 million clones, 93% of them singletons. Study-wide findings and caveats: It was the non-shared clonotypes that had lower generation probabilities than clonotypes shared by all four donors. Between several donors, naive CD4 clonotypes were shared at a level of about 5%.

As regards this clone: Its antigen remains unknown.

Naive CD8 cells, CD45RO-negative and positively selected for CCR7, excluded terminally differentiated effector memory CD45RA+ cells. Specimen: naive CD8+ T cells from PBMCs. The source of this sequence is a man between 18 and 35 years old in good health. Some clones in this sample may be carry-over from other donors' samples. This rearrangement joins TRBV28 to TRBJ2-7; perhaps D is TRBD1 or TRBD2 (5 bases each). CDR3: CASSFNGDEASYEQYF. The CDR3 DNA reads as TGTGCCAGCAGTTTTAACGGGGACGAGGCCTCCTACGAGCAGTACTTC. Using reference TRBV28 and TRBJ2-7 for the parts outside the CDR3, the full variable domain is DVKVTQSSRYLVKRTGEKVFLECVQDMDHENMFWYRQDPGLGLRLIYFSYDVKMKEKGDIPEGYSVSREKKERFSLILESASTNQTSMYLCASSFNGDEASYEQYFGPGTRLTVT.